The 21 T cell receptor beta chains given below trace back to one sample, sequenced in a study of monozygotic twins with inflammatory bowel disease. For each CDR3 protein, TCRdb gives one entry from its re-call of the 5' RACE reads, without DNA. Its table lists more than 85,000 distinct CDR3 sequences. Sequences were obtained from blood. Receptors originate from a human donor with ulcerative colitis or Crohn's disease, or a healthy co-twin of an affected twin (not recorded which).

The V and J genes are TRBV5-6 and TRBJ1-6; absent DNA, TCRdb's TRBD1 call cannot be checked. Germline CDR1 SGHDT, CDR2 YYEEEE. There are 17 residues in the CDR3. The CDR3 loop reads CASSSIVSGAHNSPLHF.

The rearrangement links TRBV4-2 to TRBJ2-3; the D gene TCRdb calls, TRBD2, cannot be checked with no DNA. Per the germline V gene, CDR1 is LGHNA and CDR2 is YNFKEQ. The CDR3 is made up of 20 amino acids. CDR3: CASSQDPRPGLALGKDTQYF.

The chain carries TRBV7-6 and TRBJ2-1; TCRdb outputs TRBD2, but without DNA this stays unchecked. Per the germline V gene, CDR1 is SGHVS and CDR2 is FNYEAQ. The CDR3 consists of 15 residues. CDR3 sequence reads: CASSPKVGQYNEQFF. Filled out from reference TRBV7-6 and TRBJ2-1, the complete variable domain reads GAGVSQSPRYKVTKRGQDVALRCDPISGHVSLYWYRQALGQGPEFLTYFNYEAQQDKSGLPNDRFSAERPEGSISTLTIQRTEQRDSAMYRCASSPKVGQYNEQFFGPGTRLTVL.

The genes are TRBV7-2 and TRBJ2-7; the TRBD1 assignment by TCRdb is unverifiable without DNA. The CDR3 loop spans 14 amino acids. Germline loops: CDR1 SGHTA, CDR2 FQGNSA. CDR3 region: CASSTRGGTYEQYF.

This sequence joins TRBV5-1 and TRBJ2-1; TCRdb outputs TRBD2, but without DNA this stays unchecked. Germline loops: CDR1 SGHRS, CDR2 YFSETQ. This CDR3 comprises 16 residues. CDR3 sequence reads: CASSLAVRAGGDEQFF.

V usage is TRBV2 and J usage is TRBJ2-7; TCRdb selects TRBD1, and the lack of DNA leaves this call unchecked. This CDR3 is 15 amino acids long. Germline-derived CDR1 and CDR2 are SNHLY and FYNNEI. The chain's CDR3 is CASSQEGTGPYEQYF.

The gene calls are TRBV6-2 or TRBV6-3 and TRBJ2-3; TCRdb's D call of TRBD2 is untestable without DNA. The CDR3 runs 16 residues. The germline CDR1 and CDR2 sequences are MNHEY and SVGEGT. The CDR3 protein is CASSPYSGHQGITQYF.

The chain has TRBV28 and TRBJ2-7. This CDR3 contains 11 residues. Germline lookup yields CDR1 MDHEN and CDR2 SYDVKM. This chain's CDR3 is CASRGSYEQYF.

The V gene is TRBV7-2, the J gene TRBJ2-3; TCRdb reports TRBD1, a call that lacks DNA to check it against. This CDR3 region has 14 residues. In germline, CDR1 is SGHTA, CDR2 FQGNSA. This CDR3 is CASRPGQSADTQYF.

The rearrangement joins TRBV2 to TRBJ1-5; TCRdb proposes TRBD1, but this gene call is untestable without DNA. The germline gives CDR1 SNHLY, CDR2 FYNNEI. CDR3 length: 15 residues. The CDR3 reads CASKGDQGLNQPQHF.

This chain's CDR3 is CASSPTTGNGYTF. The rearrangement uses TRBV18 and TRBJ1-2; without DNA, the TCRdb call of TRBD1 cannot be checked. Per germline, CDR1 KGHSH and CDR2 LQKENI. CDR3 length: 13 residues.

The chain recombines TRBV5-1 with TRBJ1-3. CDR3 length: 14 amino acids. CDR1 is SGHRS, CDR2 YFSETQ, per germline. The CDR3 reads CASSLSGSGNTIYF.

The chain carries TRBV28 and TRBJ2-5; TCRdb proposes TRBD1, but this gene call is untestable without DNA. CDR1 and CDR2 (germline): MDHEN, SYDVKM. This CDR3 has 13 amino acids. The CDR3 sequence: CASHIQGQETQYF.

The chain uses TRBV7-9 and TRBJ1-3; TCRdb names TRBD1, which stays unverified in the absence of DNA. CDR3 length equals 14 residues. CDR1 is SEHNR, CDR2 FQNEAQ, per germline (reference sequence). The CDR3 spells CASSPWTGPNTIYF.

The J gene is TRBJ2-7, the V gene TRBV6-2 or TRBV6-3. Germline CDR1 reads MNHEY; CDR2 reads SVGEGT. The CDR3 covers 15 residues. CDR3 region: CASSYIAESSYEQYF.

This chain uses TRBV6-2 or TRBV6-3 with TRBJ2-5; the D gene TCRdb calls, TRBD2, cannot be checked with no DNA. Germline loops: CDR1 MNHEY, CDR2 SVGEGT. This CDR3 comprises 16 residues. CDR3 amino acids: CASSYDSGRARWTQYF.

This chain uses TRBV7-3 with TRBJ2-2; the D call from TCRdb, TRBD2, cannot be confirmed without DNA. The CDR3 has 16 amino acids. The germline V gene encodes CDR1 SGHTA and CDR2 FQGTGA. The CDR3 sequence: CASSDTLAGDTGELFF.

J is TRBJ2-7 and V is TRBV15. The germline CDR1 and CDR2 sequences are LNHNV and YYDKDF (reference sequence). The CDR3 is 16 amino acids. Here the CDR3 reads CATSSLNQGISYEQYF.

The rearrangement links TRBV5-1 to TRBJ1-4; TCRdb indicates TRBD1, and absent DNA this call remains unverified. CDR1 is SGHRS and CDR2 is YFSETQ in the germline V gene. The CDR3 runs 14 residues. The CDR3 loop reads CASSLEGQSEKLFF.

The rearrangement joins TRBV5-6 to TRBJ1-2; the D call of TRBD1 rests on TCRdb alone, since no DNA is present to check it. In germline, CDR1 is SGHDT, CDR2 YYEEEE. This CDR3 comprises 13 residues. CDR3 in amino acids: CASSLTVPLGYTF.

V is TRBV27 and J is TRBJ1-4. This CDR3 comprises 15 residues. From germline, CDR1 is MNHEY and CDR2 SMNVEV (reference sequence). The CDR3 sequence: CASSPLDRTNEKLFF.